A single sample gave rise to the 28 T cell receptor beta chains below, sequenced in a study of CD8+ T cells in alopecia areata. Extracted RNA was reverse transcribed into cDNA, the sequencing template. Profiling relied on immunoSEQ multiplex PCR, and the TCRdb table lists in-frame clones only, not all of them. The sample yields 150,000 to 180,000 clones, around 55% seen once. The sequences come from CD8+ T cells sorted from blood, collected at week 0. The receptors were sampled from a human donor with alopecia areata.

This clone occurred a few times. This chain joins TRBV2 and TRBJ2-1; D is perhaps TRBD1 (6 bases). V was clipped by 7 bases and J by 6 bases, with 13 bases between them. The germline CDR1 and CDR2 sequences are SNHLY and FYNNEI. CDR3 size: 13 residues. This chain's CDR3 is CASIDRLGNEQFF. The CDR3, as DNA: TGTGCCAGCATCGACAGGTTAGGCAATGAGCAGTTCTTC.

This chain joins TRBV18 and TRBJ2-5; TRBD1 aligns across 9 bases. Germline trimming cut 3 bases from V and 2 bases from J; bases unmatched to any gene: 7. Germline V CDR1 and CDR2: KGHSH, LQKENI. The CDR3 is 16 residues long. The CDR3 DNA reads as TGTGCCAGCTCACCCGGGACAGGGCCCAGGCAAGAGACCCAGTACTTC. It translates to CASSPGTGPRQETQYF.

V and J are TRBV7-2 and TRBJ2-3, with D possibly being TRBD2 (5 bases). V shed 11 bases and J shed 2 bases, with 17 bases lying between them. The CDR3 extends over 14 amino acids. Germline values: CDR1 SGHTA, CDR2 FQGNSA. In nucleotides, the CDR3 is TGTGCCGGAATAGAGCTAGCCCTCACAGATACGCAGTATTTT. Amino acid sequence: CAGIELALTDTQYF. Variable domain in full (rest from reference TRBV7-2 and TRBJ2-3): GAGVSQSPSNKVTEKGKDVELRCDPISGHTALYWYRQSLGQGLEFLIYFQGNSAPDKSGLPSDRFSAERTGGSVSTLTIQRTQQEDSAVYLCAGIELALTDTQYFGPGTRLTVL.

The CDR3 bases are TGTGCTAGTGGTTTGGAAGACTACGAGCAGTACTTC. This codes for CASGLEDYEQYF. This chain uses TRBV12-5 with TRBJ2-7, with D uncertain. The CDR3 has 12 residues. Trimming took off 1 base at V and 3 bases at J, with 4 bases between the two ends. The germline gives CDR1 LGHNT, CDR2 FRNRAP. Full variable domain (rest looked up from reference TRBV12-5 and TRBJ2-7): DARVTQTPRHKVTEMGQEVTMRCQPILGHNTVFWYRQTMMQGLELLAYFRNRAPLDDSGMPKDRFSAEMPDATLATLKIQPSEPRDSAVYFCASGLEDYEQYFGPGTRLTVT.

The gene calls are TRBV7-7 and TRBJ2-5; no reliable D call. V was trimmed by 5 bases and J by 3 bases, leaving 10 bases between them. The CDR3 is made up of 13 amino acids. Germline V gene sequence: CDR1 SSHAT, CDR2 FNYEAQ (reference sequence). CDR3 loop: CASSHRPEETQYF. The CDR3 DNA reads as TGTGCCAGCAGCCACCGACCAGAAGAGACCCAGTACTTC.

This clone was detected only a few times. This chain joins TRBV5-1 and TRBJ2-3; D is ambiguous. The V end lost 0 bases, the J end lost 4 bases, and 12 bases lay between the germline ends. The CDR3 is 15 residues long. Germline CDR1 SGHRS, CDR2 YFSETQ. The CDR3: CASSLEGRSSDTQYF. Here the CDR3 DNA reads TGCGCCAGCAGCTTGGAGGGTCGATCCTCAGATACGCAGTATTTT.

V usage is TRBV4-1 and J usage is TRBJ2-6; 7 nucleotides line up with TRBD2. The trim removed 3 bases at V and 3 bases at J, leaving 2 bases unmatched. This CDR3 spans 15 amino acids. Germline CDR1 MGHRA, CDR2 YSYEKL. The CDR3 reads CASSQPSGGANVLTF. The CDR3 DNA reads as TGCGCCAGCAGCCAGCCTAGCGGTGGGGCCAACGTCCTGACTTTC.

The chain employs TRBV9 and TRBJ1-4; 7 bases are shared with TRBD1. The germline V gene has CDR1 SGDLS and CDR2 YYNGEE. Losses at the gene ends were 3 bases for V and 6 bases for J; bases not matched to a gene: 5. This CDR3 has 14 amino acids. The CDR3, as DNA: TGTGCCAGCAGCGACGGGACAGAATATGAAAAACTGTTTTTT. This translates into CASSDGTEYEKLFF.

This clone showed up just a few times. The chain combines TRBV11-2 with TRBJ2-1; 13 nucleotides agree with TRBD2. In germline, CDR1 is SGHAT, CDR2 FQNNGV. V lost 5 bases and J lost 6; bases outside the gene matches: 4. This CDR3 region has 15 residues. CDR3 sequence (DNA): TGTGCCAGCAGCCAAAGGACTAGCGGGGGCAATGAGCAGTTCTTC. This translates into CASSQRTSGGNEQFF.

The chain recombines TRBV6-5 with TRBJ2-2, with TRBD2 as a possible D gene (6 bases). V was clipped by 9 bases and J by 3 bases, with 17 bases between them. CDR3 size: 15 residues. Germline V gene data show CDR1 as MNHEY and CDR2 as SVGAGI. CDR3 in DNA: TGTGCCAGTGGGGCAGGAGGGATTTACACCGGGGAGCTGTTTTTT. Its protein product is CASGAGGIYTGELFF.

The chain combines TRBV6-6 with TRBJ1-1, with TRBD1 as a possible D gene (5 bases). The CDR3 contains 16 residues. Looked up from germline, CDR1 is MNHNY and CDR2 is SVGAGI (reference sequence). V lost 5 bases and J 1 base, leaving 17 bases between the germline ends. CDR3: CASSLKPGLKNTEAFF. In nucleotides, the CDR3 is TGTGCCAGCAGTCTTAAGCCGGGACTGAAGAACACTGAAGCTTTCTTT.

In its sample, this clone was seen a few times. Other DNA sequences in this specimen translate into the identical CDR3. V usage is TRBV4-3 and J usage is TRBJ1-5, with D unclear. Germline V gives CDR1 LGHNA, CDR2 YSLEER. V shed 0 bases and J shed 4 bases, with 4 bases lying between them. The CDR3 consists of 13 residues. The CDR3 spells CASSQDRNQPQHF. The CDR3 bases are TGCGCCAGCAGCCAAGACCGAAATCAGCCCCAGCATTTT.

This chain connects TRBV13 to TRBJ2-1, with 11 bases matching TRBD1. The CDR3 is 17 residues long. Germline V lookup: CDR1 PRHDT, CDR2 FYEKMQ (reference sequence). With V trimmed by 5 bases and J by 3 bases, 9 bases remained unmatched. DNA for the CDR3: TGTGCCAGCAGCCCACCCGGGACAGGGGGTCGCTACAATGAGCAGTTCTTC. This codes for CASSPPGTGGRYNEQFF.

The CDR3 DNA sequence: TGTGCCAGCAGCTTAGATGGGGGACAGTACAATGAGCAGTTCTTC. This sequence encodes CASSLDGGQYNEQFF. V usage is TRBV7-9 and J usage is TRBJ2-1; 7 positions agree with TRBD1. Germline V gene lookup returns CDR1 SEHNR and CDR2 FQNEAQ (reference sequence). V gave up 1 base and J gave up 4 bases; unmatched junction bases: 4. The CDR3 covers 15 residues.

The chain uses TRBV2 and TRBJ1-2, with D perhaps matching TRBD1 (5 bases). Germline values: CDR1 SNHLY, CDR2 FYNNEI. V lost 6 bases to trimming and J lost 4 bases, with 18 bases between them. The CDR3 loop spans 15 amino acids. The CDR3 DNA sequence: TGTGCCAGCAGGGACGTAACCGGGGCCCGCTATGGCTACACCTTC. As protein: CASRDVTGARYGYTF.

V is TRBV30 and J is TRBJ1-2; TRBD1 agrees at 7 bases. In germline, CDR1 is GTSNPN, CDR2 SVGIG (reference sequence). The V and J ends lost 0 bases and 4 bases, in that order; junction bases with no gene match: 5. This CDR3 has 14 amino acids. CDR3 in DNA: TGTGCCTGGAGTGTAGGGACAGCTTCCTATGGCTACACCTTC. This encodes CAWSVGTASYGYTF.

The table lists this clone with a few counts. The V gene is TRBV19, the J gene TRBJ1-5; D remains unclear. The CDR3 is made up of 13 amino acids. Germline V gives CDR1 LNHDA, CDR2 SQIVND (reference sequence). V lost 5 bases, J lost 4 bases, and 9 bases lay in between. The chain's CDR3 is CASSLSKNQPQHF. CDR3 nucleotides: TGTGCCAGTAGTCTAAGCAAAAATCAGCCCCAGCATTTT.

This clone was detected only a few times. The V gene is TRBV29-1, the J gene TRBJ2-7; perhaps D is TRBD1 or TRBD2 (5 bases each). The germline V gene has CDR1 SQVTM and CDR2 ANQGSEA. V dropped 4 bases and J dropped 3 bases, with 13 bases sitting between them. This CDR3 is 13 amino acids long. CDR3 bases: TGCAGCGTTGGGGCAGGGAGTAACTACGAGCAGTACTTC. Protein product: CSVGAGSNYEQYF.

The sample holds many counts of this clone. This chain uses TRBV11-2 with TRBJ1-2, with a tentative D call TRBD1 (6 bases). Looked up from germline, CDR1 is SGHAT and CDR2 is FQNNGV. V shed 2 bases and J shed 8 bases, with 15 bases lying between them. This CDR3 is 14 amino acids long. The CDR3 region has the DNA TGTGCCAGCAGCTTATCAGCAGGGGCGCACGGCTACACCTTC. Encoded protein: CASSLSAGAHGYTF.

In DNA form, the CDR3 reads TGTGCCAGCAGCTTGGCGGGGACAGGGGGATTACTTCAGTACTTC. This encodes CASSLAGTGGLLQYF. The chain employs TRBV5-6 and TRBJ2-4; 11 nucleotides match TRBD1. V lost 0 bases to trimming and J lost 11 bases; unmatched junction nucleotides: 7. The CDR3 covers 15 residues. From germline, CDR1 is SGHDT and CDR2 YYEEEE.

The rearrangement links TRBV5-6 to TRBJ1-6, with a tentative D call TRBD1 (5 bases). This CDR3 contains 15 residues. V was cut by 4 bases and J by 7 bases, with 15 bases left in between. Germline CDR1 reads SGHDT; CDR2 reads YYEEEE. This CDR3 is CASSQIREVNSPLHF. In DNA, the CDR3 is TGTGCCAGCAGCCAAATCAGGGAGGTCAATTCACCCCTCCACTTT.

The chain links TRBV5-4 to TRBJ2-4; D is possibly TRBD2 (5 bases). This CDR3 is 12 amino acids long. Trimming stripped 4 bases from V and 9 bases from J, with 11 bases between. Germline values: CDR1 SGHNT, CDR2 YYREEE (reference sequence). CDR3 region: CASSELGGIQYF. Here the CDR3 DNA reads TGTGCCAGCAGCGAACTAGGTGGCATTCAGTACTTC.

The V call is TRBV7-9, the J call TRBJ2-5; TRBD1 matches at 9 bases. Trimming removed 5 bases from V and 5 bases from J; junction bases left unmatched: 6. CDR1 SEHNR and CDR2 FQNEAQ come from the germline V gene (reference sequence). The CDR3 is 14 amino acids. The CDR3 region is CASSPTGGAETQYF. The CDR3 nucleotides read TGTGCCAGCAGCCCCACAGGGGGCGCGGAGACCCAGTACTTC.

The chain combines TRBV27 with TRBJ2-3; D gene unclear. Trimming shortened V by 3 bases and J by 0 bases, and 7 bases separated the two germline ends. Germline CDR1 MNHEY, CDR2 SMNVEV (reference sequence). CDR3 length equals 14 residues. The CDR3: CASSFFLSTDTQYF. The CDR3 DNA sequence: TGTGCCAGCAGTTTCTTTCTTAGCACAGATACGCAGTATTTT.

J is TRBJ2-7 and V is TRBV27, with a tentative D call TRBD2 (6 bases). V lost 4 bases and J lost 3, with 13 bases in between. Looked up from germline, CDR1 is MNHEY and CDR2 is SMNVEV (reference sequence). This CDR3 is 14 amino acids long. The CDR3: CASSSRGTNYEQYF. Written as DNA, the CDR3 is TGTGCCAGCAGTTCCCGGGGGACCAACTACGAGCAGTACTTC.

The chain uses TRBV30 and TRBJ1-1; D might be TRBD1 (6 bases). V lost 3 bases to trimming and J lost 3 bases, with 17 bases between them. This CDR3 comprises 15 residues. Germline-derived CDR1 and CDR2 are GTSNPN and SVGIG (reference sequence). DNA of the CDR3: TGTGCCTGGAGGGATACAGGGTTGTGGGACACTGAAGCTTTCTTT. Protein product: CAWRDTGLWDTEAFF.

This sequence joins TRBV2 and TRBJ2-3; 8 bases align to TRBD1. Germline values: CDR1 SNHLY, CDR2 FYNNEI. V shed 5 bases and J 1 base; nucleotides not matched to a gene: 8. The CDR3 spans 16 residues. As DNA, the CDR3 is TGTGCCAGCAGTTACTCTGCAGGGGGCGGCACAGATACGCAGTATTTT. This sequence encodes CASSYSAGGGTDTQYF.

This clone has more than one count but fewer than ten. The chain is built from TRBV25-1 and TRBJ1-2; D unresolved. Trimming cost V 0 bases and J 10 bases, with 9 bases left between them. This CDR3 is built from 12 residues. Germline V gene data show CDR1 as MGHDK and CDR2 as SYGVNS. CDR3 loop: CASSEYGDDYTF. DNA of the CDR3: TGTGCCAGCAGTGAATATGGGGATGACTACACCTTC.